This passage covers 10 T cell receptor beta chains from one sample sequenced in a study of blood T cell repertoires in COVID-19. Here immunoSEQ multiplex PCR was the method, and the copy in TCRdb shows in-frame clones only, minus some. Here the sample spans 120,000 or so clones, 80% to 90% being singletons. Sequences were obtained from peripheral blood. These receptors originate from a human donor in a cohort sampled during active COVID-19.

This clone came up once. V usage is TRBV7-6 and J usage is TRBJ1-2; a weak D match, TRBD1 (6 bases). The CDR3 totals 14 residues. V was shortened by 1 base and J by 6 bases, with 12 bases between the two germline ends. The germline gives CDR1 SGHVS, CDR2 FNYEAQ. The CDR3 bases are TGTGCCAGCAGCTTAGGTACAGGGATAGATGGCTACACCTTC. Its translation: CASSLGTGIDGYTF.

V gene TRBV10-3 combines with J gene TRBJ2-7; 8 nucleotides match TRBD1. The V gene's germline CDR1 is ENHRY and CDR2 SYGVKD. V trimming: 4 bases; J trimming: 3 bases; junction bases outside the gene matches: 8. This CDR3 spans 15 amino acids. CDR3 region: CAISGKGTGGYEQYF. The CDR3 nucleotides read TGTGCCATCAGTGGAAAGGGAACAGGGGGCTACGAGCAGTACTTC.

The rearrangement links TRBV6-5 to TRBJ1-4; D unresolved. Between the trimmed V and J ends, which lost 6 bases and 0 bases, there was a span of 8 bases. Germline assignment: CDR1 MNHEY and CDR2 SVGAGI. This CDR3 has 14 residues. The CDR3 DNA follows: TGTGCCAGCAGAGCAACAGCAACTAATGAAAAACTGTTTTTT. Its translation: CASRATATNEKLFF.

The V call is TRBV19, the J call TRBJ1-1; D gene unclear. V was pared by 3 bases and J by 1 base, with 9 bases between. Germline lookup yields CDR1 LNHDA and CDR2 SQIVND (reference sequence). The CDR3 is made up of 14 amino acids. CDR3 sequence (DNA): TGTGCCAGTAGTATGAAAGGGAGGAACACTGAAGCTTTCTTT. This codes for CASSMKGRNTEAFF.

The chain joins TRBV12-3 or TRBV12-4 to TRBJ1-5, with a weak D call TRBD1 (6 bases). V shed 4 bases and J shed 7 bases, with 11 bases lying between them. The CDR3 sequence is 13 residues long. DNA for the CDR3: TGTGCCAGCAGTTGGACAGAAGGGCAGCCCCAGCATTTT. It yields the protein CASSWTEGQPQHF.

The chain recombines TRBV5-8 with TRBJ1-1; tentative D call: TRBD1 (6 bases). Between the trimmed V and J ends, which lost 1 base and 6 bases, there was a span of 10 bases. The CDR3 runs to 13 residues. Looked up from germline, CDR1 is SGHTS and CDR2 is YDEGEE. The CDR3: CASSLTGWPEAFF. The CDR3 DNA follows: TGTGCCAGCAGCTTGACAGGGTGGCCTGAAGCTTTCTTT.

The chain has TRBV11-3 and TRBJ1-1; D gene unclear. V dropped 0 bases and J dropped 4 bases, with 6 bases sitting between them. CDR1 is SGHNT, CDR2 YENEEA, per germline. This CDR3 contains 13 residues. The CDR3 bases are TGTGCCAGCAGCTTAGAGGAGGGCACTGAAGCTTTCTTT. It codes for CASSLEEGTEAFF.

This chain links TRBV19 with TRBJ1-2; D might be TRBD1 (5 bases). This CDR3 has 15 residues. The ends were cut back, 7 bases at V and 4 bases at J, with 19 bases in the middle. Germline CDR1 reads LNHDA; CDR2 reads SQIVND (reference sequence). The CDR3 DNA follows: TGTGCCAGTACCCCGTCGCAGGGTAATATCTATGGCTACACCTTC. It translates to CASTPSQGNIYGYTF.

The chain uses TRBV28 and TRBJ2-7; TRBD1 matches 7 bases. The CDR3 extends over 13 amino acids. CDR1 MDHEN and CDR2 SYDVKM come from the germline V gene. Germline trimming cut 5 bases from V and 4 bases from J; bases unmatched to any gene: 5. CDR3 loop: CASSRQGSYEQYF. The CDR3 bases are TGTGCCAGCAGTCGACAGGGTAGTTACGAGCAGTACTTC.

As to this clone: This CDR3 is also generated by other DNA sequences in the sample. This sequence joins TRBV7-9 and TRBJ2-3; D perhaps matches TRBD2 (6 bases). Deletions cut 5 bases from V and 3 bases from J, with 12 bases between. The CDR3 sequence is 14 residues long. Germline-derived CDR1 and CDR2 are SEHNR and FQNEAQ (reference sequence). For the CDR3, the DNA is TGTGCCAGCAGCCTTACCGGGAGTACAGATACGCAGTATTTT. Translation: CASSLTGSTDTQYF.